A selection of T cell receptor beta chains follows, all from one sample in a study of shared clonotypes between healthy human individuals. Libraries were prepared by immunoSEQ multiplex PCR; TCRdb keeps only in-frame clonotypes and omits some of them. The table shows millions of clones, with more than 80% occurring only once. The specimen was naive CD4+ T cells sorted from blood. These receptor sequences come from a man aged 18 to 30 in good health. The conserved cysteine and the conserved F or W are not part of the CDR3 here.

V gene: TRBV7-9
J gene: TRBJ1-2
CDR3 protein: ASRPGTANYGYT

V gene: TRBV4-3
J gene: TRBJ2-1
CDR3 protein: ASSQGSAGGGEQF

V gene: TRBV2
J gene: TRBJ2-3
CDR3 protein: ASSLRAGSTDTQY

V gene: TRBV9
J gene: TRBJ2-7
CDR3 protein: ASSVDGTGTYEQY

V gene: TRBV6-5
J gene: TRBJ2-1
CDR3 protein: ASSLEGNNEQF

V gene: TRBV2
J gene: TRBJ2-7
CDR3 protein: ASNRDKTYEQY

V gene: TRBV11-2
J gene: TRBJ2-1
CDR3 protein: ASSLGAAGTGGFNEQF

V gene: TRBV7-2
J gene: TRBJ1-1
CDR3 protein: ASSLRGVNTEAF

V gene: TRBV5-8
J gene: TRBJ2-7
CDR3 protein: ASSRGRIDEQY

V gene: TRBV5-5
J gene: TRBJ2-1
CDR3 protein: ASSLEGALYNEQF

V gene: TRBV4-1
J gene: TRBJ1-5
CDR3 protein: ASSQDRTRGDANQPQH